This T cell receptor beta chain was identified during a study of blood T cell repertoires in COVID-19. In the study overall: Sample material is recorded as cDNA or gDNA derived from T cells, B-cell-depleted T cells, or PBMCs.

This CDR3 is 16 amino acids long. Germline-derived CDR1 and CDR2 are ENHRY and SYGVKD. The V end was cut by 2 bases, the J end by 0 bases, with 11 bases between. In this sample, this clone turned up once. In the study's own analysis: Estimates of nucleated cell counts were drawn from the amplification of reference gene primers. This table comes from immunoSEQ multiplex PCR, and its TCRdb copy is limited to in-frame clones, with some not included. V and J calls and clone size are as listed in that table; D and trimming were resolved from the DNA. The table shows 150,000 to 190,000 clones, with approximately 82% occurring only once.

The clonotype originates from a woman aged 45 to 65 with acute or convalescent COVID-19. The source material was peripheral blood. This sequence joins TRBV10-3 and TRBJ2-4; weak D call: TRBD1 (5 bases). The CDR3 nucleotides are TGTGCCATCAGTGAGAGTGGGGCCGTAGCCAAAAACATTCAGTACTTC. It specifies CAISESGAVAKNIQYF.